This passage covers 7 T cell receptor beta chains from one sample sequenced in a study of cytomegalovirus exposure and HLA in healthy donors. 60 Vbeta and 13 Jbeta primers were used in PCR. Data came from immunoSEQ multiplex PCR; TCRdb stores just in-frame clones and leaves some out. The sample includes roughly 200,000 clones, roughly 9.4% of them seen just once. The source material was PBMCs. These receptor sequences come from a woman in her 30s in good health and CMV-seropositive.

V is TRBV4-1 and J is TRBJ2-1; D might be TRBD2 (5 bases). The germline V and J ends were trimmed by 2 bases and 2 bases, with 16 bases remaining between them. Germline CDR1 reads MGHRA; CDR2 reads YSYEKL. The CDR3 consists of 17 residues. This chain's CDR3 is CASSQSPLANPYNEQFF. Here the CDR3 DNA reads TGCGCCAGCAGCCAAAGCCCCTTAGCGAATCCCTACAATGAGCAGTTCTTC.

This chain links TRBV4-2 with TRBJ2-3, with D possibly TRBD2 on 6 matching bases. Per the germline V gene, CDR1 is LGHNA and CDR2 is YNFKEQ. V was trimmed by 0 bases and J by 9 bases, leaving 10 bases between them. This CDR3 contains 13 residues. CDR3 sequence: CASSQDRTSTQYF. The CDR3 nucleotides are TGTGCCAGCAGCCAAGATCGAACTAGCACGCAGTATTTT.

This clone occurred a few times. The chain couples TRBV7-8 to TRBJ2-5; TRBD2 might be the D (6 bases). The CDR3 loop spans 14 amino acids. Germline lookup yields CDR1 SGHVS and CDR2 FQNEAQ. V lost 2 bases, J lost 9 bases, and 16 bases lay in between. CDR3 nucleotides: TGTGCCAGCAGCTTATGGAGGTTGGGGGAGGCCCAGTACTTC. Translating it yields CASSLWRLGEAQYF.

This clone was counted between two and nine times. This chain connects TRBV5-1 to TRBJ2-7; perhaps TRBD2 as D (5 bases). Germline values: CDR1 SGHRS, CDR2 YFSETQ. Between the trimmed V and J ends, which lost 2 bases and 3 bases, there was a span of 9 bases. This CDR3 has 13 residues. The DNA for the CDR3 is TGCGCCAGCAGCTTCGGGGATTTCTACGAGCAGTACTTC. It is translated as CASSFGDFYEQYF.

A few counts support this clone. V is TRBV15 and J is TRBJ2-7; D remains ambiguous. V was trimmed by 4 bases and J by 1 base, leaving 14 bases between them. This CDR3 region has 15 residues. Germline CDR1 reads LNHNV; CDR2 reads YYDKDF (reference sequence). CDR3 loop: CATSNGGELSYEQYF. CDR3 sequence (DNA): TGTGCCACCAGCAACGGCGGAGAATTATCCTACGAGCAGTACTTC.

This clone was found a few times. The genes are TRBV6-6 and TRBJ2-5; possibly TRBD2 for D (5 bases). The germline V and J ends were trimmed by 3 bases and 1 base, with 9 bases remaining between them. The CDR3 contains 14 residues. CDR1 is MNHNY and CDR2 is SVGAGI in the germline V gene (reference sequence). The CDR3 sequence: CASSYEGRQETQYF. The CDR3 bases are TGTGCCAGCAGTTATGAGGGCCGCCAAGAGACCCAGTACTTC.

Only a few counts were recorded for this clone. The chain employs TRBV30 and TRBJ2-6; no firm D call. CDR1 is GTSNPN and CDR2 is SVGIG in the germline V gene (reference sequence). The CDR3 consists of 15 residues. V shed 3 bases and J shed 1 base, with 10 bases lying between them. CDR3 DNA: TGTGCCTGGAGCCACCCGCGGTCTGGGGCCAACGTCCTGACTTTC. It codes for CAWSHPRSGANVLTF.